These 30 T cell receptor beta chains were all obtained from the same sample, sequenced in a study of Ad26.COV2.S vaccination and SARS-CoV-2 variants. Treatment described: roughly 19 received Ad26.COV2.S at low or high dose, single or two shots; roughly 5 received placebo; per-sample allocation not given. Specimens were obtained on day 63 following the first vaccine or placebo injection. Using immunoSEQ multiplex PCR, the repertoire was profiled, and TCRdb retains in-frame clones only, with some absent. The sample includes 300,000 to 350,000 clones, just under 85% of them seen just once. The starting material was peripheral blood, obtained in a trial of Ad26.COV2.S vaccine versus placebo. All receptors derive from a person aged 18 to 59 who received the Ad26.COV2.S COVID-19 vaccine or a placebo.

This sequence joins TRBV5-5 and TRBJ1-1; D is ambiguous. The CDR3 loop spans 14 amino acids. Germline CDR1 and CDR2: SGHKS and YYEKEE (reference sequence). Trimming pared 1 base from V and 4 bases from J, leaving 11 bases between. The CDR3 is CASSLWKASTEAFF. The CDR3 DNA is TGTGCCAGCAGCTTGTGGAAGGCGAGCACTGAAGCTTTCTTT.

For the CDR3, the DNA is TGTGCCAGCAGCGTAGGATGGGGGAAGGAACTGTTTTTT. This codes for CASSVGWGKELFF. The chain has TRBV9 and TRBJ1-4; TRBD1 is a possible D gene (5 bases). V lost 0 bases to trimming and J lost 12 bases, with 12 bases between them. CDR3 length: 13 amino acids. Per germline, CDR1 SGDLS and CDR2 YYNGEE.

V is TRBV18 and J is TRBJ2-1; TRBD2 aligns across 9 bases. Germline V gives CDR1 KGHSH, CDR2 LQKENI. The ends lost 2 bases at V and 5 bases at J; junction bases unmatched: 4. The CDR3 spans 15 residues. CDR3 amino acids: CASSPGSSGDNEQFF. In DNA, the CDR3 is TGTGCCAGCTCACCAGGATCTAGCGGGGACAATGAGCAGTTCTTC.

This chain connects TRBV5-1 to TRBJ1-1; D gene uncertain. Germline-derived CDR1 and CDR2 are SGHRS and YFSETQ. Trimming pared 3 bases from V and 5 bases from J, leaving 14 bases between. The CDR3 runs to 14 residues. CDR3 sequence: CASSWANGETEAFF. CDR3 nucleotides: TGCGCCAGCAGCTGGGCAAACGGTGAAACTGAAGCTTTCTTT.

In its sample, this clone was seen a few times. The chain uses TRBV5-1 and TRBJ2-6; the D gene is possibly TRBD1 (6 bases). V was trimmed by 0 bases and J by 6 bases, leaving 10 bases between them. The CDR3 has 15 residues. Germline CDR1 reads SGHRS; CDR2 reads YFSETQ. The CDR3 region is CASSLGDTLANVLTF. CDR3 sequence (DNA): TGCGCCAGCAGCTTGGGGGACACTTTGGCCAACGTCCTGACTTTC.

The chain joins TRBV9 to TRBJ2-7; no clear D. Trimming removed 1 base from V and 2 bases from J, with 10 bases in between. The CDR3 is made up of 14 amino acids. Germline V gene data show CDR1 as SGDLS and CDR2 as YYNGEE. In nucleotides, the CDR3 is TGTGCCAGCAGCGTATGGGCACCCACCTACGAGCAGTACTTC. It yields the protein CASSVWAPTYEQYF.

In this sample, this clone turned up a few times. J is TRBJ2-7 and V is TRBV11-2, with D perhaps matching TRBD1 (6 bases). The germline gives CDR1 SGHAT, CDR2 FQNNGV. Trimming took off 0 bases at V and 4 bases at J, with 13 bases between the two ends. CDR3 size: 15 residues. CDR3 DNA sequence: TGTGCCAGCAGCTTAGATCCAGCAGGGGTATACGAGCAGTACTTC. This codes for CASSLDPAGVYEQYF.

V and J are TRBV21-1 and TRBJ2-7; the table's TRBD2 call for D was not verified on the DNA. TRBV21-1 is a pseudogene segment. CDR3 size: 15 residues. This CDR3 reads CASSTNWDSGGEQYF. The CDR3 nucleotides read TGTGCCAGCAGCACAAACTGGGACTCCGGTGGTGAGCAGTACTTC.

The chain recombines TRBV3-1 (or the pseudogene TRBV3-2) with TRBJ1-3; D remains ambiguous. The V end lost 1 base, the J end lost 8 bases, and 12 bases lay between the germline ends. The length of the CDR3 is 14 residues. The germline CDR1 and CDR2 sequences are LGHDT and YNNKEL (reference sequence). The DNA of the CDR3 is TGTGCCAGCAGCCAAGTGGCTGGGTTGGACACCATATATTTT. This translates into CASSQVAGLDTIYF.

The V gene is TRBV28, the J gene TRBJ1-2; 7 nucleotides agree with TRBD1. Germline V gene sequence: CDR1 MDHEN, CDR2 SYDVKM. The V and J ends lost 6 bases and 3 bases, in that order; junction bases with no gene match: 16. This CDR3 is built from 17 residues. The CDR3 sequence: CASSSIGTATSYYGYTF. DNA for the CDR3: TGTGCCAGCAGCAGTATAGGGACAGCGACAAGTTACTATGGCTACACCTTC.

The V gene is TRBV30, the J gene TRBJ1-2; 7 nucleotides line up with TRBD1. Germline V gives CDR1 GTSNPN, CDR2 SVGIG (reference sequence). The CDR3 runs to 14 residues. V shed 3 bases and J 14 bases; nucleotides not matched to a gene: 18. The DNA for the CDR3 is TGTGCCTGGAGCTTAGACAGGGAACTGTATGGGTGGACCTTC. Its translation: CAWSLDRELYGWTF.

This chain uses TRBV9 with TRBJ2-3; 8 bases align to TRBD2. V gave up 2 bases and J gave up 4 bases; unmatched junction bases: 3. The CDR3 runs 14 residues. Germline V lookup: CDR1 SGDLS, CDR2 YYNGEE. The CDR3 spells CASSVTGGPDTQYF. The CDR3 coding sequence is TGTGCCAGCAGCGTTACGGGGGGGCCAGATACGCAGTATTTT.

For the CDR3, the DNA is TGTGCCAGCGTCGGTGGGCAGGGTGGCGAAAAACTGTTTTTT. Translating gives CASVGGQGGEKLFF. This chain joins TRBV28 and TRBJ1-4; TRBD1 might be the D (5 bases). CDR3 length: 14 residues. CDR1 MDHEN and CDR2 SYDVKM come from the germline V gene. The V and J ends lost 8 bases and 8 bases respectively, with 18 bases between them. The full variable domain, in which reference TRBV28 and TRBJ1-4 provide the parts outside the CDR3, is DVKVTQSSRYLVKRTGEKVFLECVQDMDHENMFWYRQDPGLGLRLIYFSYDVKMKEKGDIPEGYSVSREKKERFSLILESASTNQTSMYLCASVGGQGGEKLFFGSGTQLSVL.

J is TRBJ1-6 and V is TRBV27; TRBD1 agrees at 7 bases. Germline values: CDR1 MNHEY, CDR2 SMNVEV (reference sequence). This CDR3 region has 19 residues. The V gene end was trimmed by 0 bases and the J gene end by 0 bases; junction bases not matched to a gene: 8. The CDR3 bases are TGTGCCAGCAGTTTATCTATAGGGGGCTTCAGCTCCTATAATTCACCCCTCCACTTT. It encodes CASSLSIGGFSSYNSPLHF.

The CDR3 coding sequence is TGCGCCAGCAGTGGGTCCGGAGCGGGGGAGACCGAGCAGTACTTC. Translation gives CASSGSGAGETEQYF. V and J are TRBV10-1 and TRBJ2-7, with TRBD2 matching 8 bases. The V gene end was trimmed by 4 bases and the J gene end by 6 bases; junction bases not matched to a gene: 11. This CDR3 spans 15 amino acids. Germline loops: CDR1 WNHNN, CDR2 SYGVQD (reference sequence).

CDR3: CASMRLRVADTQYF. The CDR3 coding sequence is TGTGCCAGCATGCGTTTACGAGTTGCAGATACGCAGTATTTT. The chain couples TRBV7-2 to TRBJ2-3; D uncertain. The CDR3 spans 14 residues. Germline CDR1 is SGHTA and CDR2 is FQGNSA. V was cut by 7 bases and J by 4 bases, with 15 bases left in between.

The J gene is TRBJ2-1, the V gene TRBV19, with D perhaps matching TRBD1 (5 bases). V was pared by 0 bases and J by 8 bases, with 14 bases between. CDR3 length equals 15 residues. Germline CDR1 reads LNHDA; CDR2 reads SQIVND (reference sequence). The chain's CDR3 is CASSIDKGRFDEQFF. The CDR3 DNA is TGTGCCAGTAGTATAGATAAGGGGCGCTTTGATGAGCAGTTCTTC.

There are a few counts of this clone. This rearrangement joins TRBV9 to TRBJ2-2; D remains unclear. The ends were cut back, 4 bases at V and 1 base at J, with 8 bases in the middle. CDR3 length: 14 amino acids. Germline lookup yields CDR1 SGDLS and CDR2 YYNGEE. The CDR3 nucleotides are TGTGCCAGCAGCTTCACGGGGAACACCGGGGAGCTGTTTTTT. Translating gives CASSFTGNTGELFF. Looking up the rest from reference TRBV9 and TRBJ2-2 gives the full variable domain: DSGVTQTPKHLITATGQRVTLRCSPRSGDLSVYWYQQSLDQGLQFLIQYYNGEERAKGNILERFSAQQFPDLHSELNLSSLELGDSALYFCASSFTGNTGELFFGEGSRLTVL.

CDR3 bases: TGTGCCAGCAGCTTAGGTCGCCAGGGGGAAAGAAACACCATATATTTT. This gives the protein CASSLGRQGERNTIYF. V and J are TRBV7-4 and TRBJ1-3, with TRBD1 matching over 7 bases. The CDR3 covers 16 residues. The germline V gene has CDR1 SGHVT and CDR2 SQSDAQ. V lost 1 base and J lost 5; bases outside the gene matches: 8.

This clone came up a few times. The V and J genes are TRBV4-2 and TRBJ1-2; D is undetermined. The V and J ends lost 5 bases and 4 bases respectively, with 14 bases between them. The CDR3 is 14 amino acids. CDR1 LGHNA and CDR2 YNFKEQ come from the germline V gene. Here the CDR3 DNA reads TGTGCCAGCAGCGCCCGGGAAAGGAGCTATGGCTACACCTTC. It translates to CASSARERSYGYTF.

The chain uses TRBV3-1 (or the pseudogene TRBV3-2) and TRBJ1-2; 12 bases match TRBD1. This CDR3 has 15 amino acids. Trimming cost V 4 bases and J 7 bases; bases outside gene matches: 7. In germline, CDR1 is LGHDT, CDR2 YNNKEL (reference sequence). The CDR3 spells CASSPWDRGQGGYTF. CDR3 sequence (DNA): TGTGCCAGCAGCCCCTGGGACAGGGGGCAGGGTGGCTACACCTTC.

The chain combines TRBV2 with TRBJ2-6; no firm D call. Germline CDR1 SNHLY, CDR2 FYNNEI. Trimming removed 10 bases from V and 1 base from J, with 8 bases in between. This CDR3 is built from 13 residues. This CDR3 is CATTLSGANVLTF. CDR3 in DNA: TGTGCCACCACCCTTTCTGGGGCCAACGTCCTGACTTTC.

The chain has TRBV28 and TRBJ1-3; TRBD1 is a possible D gene (5 bases). CDR3 length: 15 residues. Between the trimmed V and J ends, which lost 1 base and 6 bases, there was a span of 13 bases. Germline V lookup: CDR1 MDHEN, CDR2 SYDVKM. The CDR3 loop reads CASSLSPGVANTIYF. CDR3 sequence (DNA): TGTGCCAGCAGTTTATCCCCGGGGGTTGCAAACACCATATATTTT.

The chain recombines TRBV13 with TRBJ1-2; D is unresolved. CDR1 and CDR2 (germline): PRHDT, FYEKMQ (reference sequence). This CDR3 comprises 18 residues. Deletions cut 2 bases from V and 1 base from J, with 20 bases between. Here the CDR3 reads CASSLSGGLFSFNYGYTF. The CDR3 nucleotides are TGTGCCAGCAGCTTAAGCGGAGGGTTATTCTCCTTTAACTATGGCTACACCTTC.

This chain joins TRBV19 and TRBJ2-5; tentative D call: TRBD1 (5 bases). V lost 6 bases to trimming and J lost 1 base, with 9 bases between them. Germline values: CDR1 LNHDA, CDR2 SQIVND (reference sequence). The CDR3 consists of 13 residues. The CDR3 coding sequence is TGTGCCAGTAGCGACAGTGCCCAAGAGACCCAGTACTTC. It is translated as CASSDSAQETQYF. The variable domain in full, completed from reference TRBV19 and TRBJ2-5, reads DGGITQSPKYLFRKEGQNVTLSCEQNLNHDAMYWYRQDPGQGLRLIYYSQIVNDFQKGDIAEGYSVSREKKESFPLTVTSAQKNPTAFYLCASSDSAQETQYFGPGTRLLVL.

The chain couples TRBV23-1 to TRBJ1-5, with TRBD1 as a possible D gene (5 bases). TRBV23-1 falls under the ORF class, with uncertain function. The CDR3 is made up of 16 amino acids. V lost 3 bases and J lost 0, with 12 bases in between. The chain's CDR3 is CASSHTRVSSNQPQHF. The DNA for the CDR3 is TGCGCCAGCAGTCACACCAGGGTAAGTAGCAATCAGCCCCAGCATTTT.

This clone has just a few counts. The chain employs TRBV19 and TRBJ1-1; D is unresolved. CDR3 length: 18 residues. V gave up 5 bases and J gave up 0 bases, with 22 bases separating them. Per germline, CDR1 LNHDA and CDR2 SQIVND (reference sequence). CDR3 sequence (DNA): TGTGCCAGTAGTCCCTCCGGGAGTGGGTGGCACCTGAACACTGAAGCTTTCTTT. This encodes CASSPSGSGWHLNTEAFF.

The gene calls are TRBV28 and TRBJ2-2, with 9 bases identical to TRBD2. From germline, CDR1 is MDHEN and CDR2 SYDVKM. CDR3 size: 16 residues. V dropped 7 bases and J dropped 5; count of bases not matched to a gene: 11. CDR3 in DNA: TGTGCCAGCAATCCACTCGCGGGGGGGCCAACCGGGGAGCTGTTTTTT. Its translation is CASNPLAGGPTGELFF.

V and J are TRBV6-4 and TRBJ1-1; 11 bases are shared with TRBD1. This CDR3 is built from 18 residues. Germline assignment: CDR1 MRHNA and CDR2 SNTAGT. With 0 bases clipped from V and 10 bases from J, the junction kept 16 bases outside the gene matches. The CDR3 sequence is CASSDSDGTGGWVMGAFF. DNA for the CDR3: TGTGCCAGCAGTGACTCCGACGGGACAGGGGGTTGGGTAATGGGAGCTTTCTTT.

The chain joins TRBV28 to TRBJ1-3; possible D gene TRBD1, 6 bases. With 5 bases removed from V and 0 bases from J, the gap between germline ends came to 14 bases. Germline CDR1 and CDR2: MDHEN and SYDVKM. CDR3 length: 16 residues. The CDR3, as DNA: TGTGCCAGCAGTCCAAGAGGACAGAGCTCTGGAAACACCATATATTTT. This codes for CASSPRGQSSGNTIYF.